Presented here are 22 T cell receptor beta chains from one specimen sequenced in a study of blood T cells in healthy people across ages. Alongside a J-beta primer mix, a sample-barcoded 5' primer served in a second PCR lasting about 6 to 11 cycles. MiXCR was run by TCRdb on the 5' RACE reads, yielding one entry per CDR3 protein. This table holds approximately 580,000 distinct CDR3 sequences, around 24% found once. This sample also belongs to another study, concerning T cells of mothers and their children.

The specimen was blood. Every receptor here comes from a boy aged 5-17 years in good health.

The rearrangement uses TRBV20-1 and TRBJ2-7; 8 bases agree with TRBD2. Unmatched junction bases numbered 11, after V lost 5 bases and J lost 5 bases. Germline CDR1 and CDR2: DFQATT and SNEGSKA (reference sequence). This CDR3 has 14 amino acids. The CDR3 DNA reads TGCAGTGCTTCTTCCAGCGGGAGTCTCCACGAGCAGTACTTC. Its translation: CSASSSGSLHEQYF.

This clonotype was seen more than once but under ten times. V usage is TRBV27 and J usage is TRBJ1-1; weak D call: TRBD1 (5 bases). In germline, CDR1 is MNHEY, CDR2 SMNVEV (reference sequence). The ends were cut back, 0 bases at V and 0 bases at J, with 11 bases in the middle. This CDR3 is built from 16 residues. CDR3 bases: TGTGCCAGCAGTTTATCATCCGGGACCGTGAACACTGAAGCTTTCTTT. This gives the protein CASSLSSGTVNTEAFF.

This chain uses TRBV20-1 with TRBJ2-5; a possible D gene is TRBD2 (7 bases). The CDR3 is 13 amino acids. V lost 7 bases and J lost 2, with 14 bases in between. Germline CDR1 and CDR2: DFQATT and SNEGSKA (reference sequence). CDR3 DNA sequence: TGCAGTGGGGCTCGGGGGGCGCAAGAGACCCAGTACTTC. Its translation is CSGARGAQETQYF.

The chain has TRBV7-2 and TRBJ1-2; D gene ambiguous. CDR3 length equals 13 residues. V was shortened by 4 bases and J by 0 bases, with 6 bases between the two germline ends. Germline V gives CDR1 SGHTA, CDR2 FQGNSA. CDR3 coding DNA: TGTGCCAGCAGCTCACAGTCTAACTATGGCTACACCTTC. This encodes CASSSQSNYGYTF.

This clonotype was found a few times. This chain joins TRBV20-1 and TRBJ2-6; 7 bases are shared with TRBD1. Trimming removed 2 bases from V and 1 base from J; junction bases left unmatched: 2. This CDR3 contains 15 residues. The germline gives CDR1 DFQATT, CDR2 SNEGSKA (reference sequence). CDR3 bases: TGCAGTGCTAGACCGGGACAGTCTGGGGCCAACGTCCTGACTTTC. This encodes CSARPGQSGANVLTF.

The V call is TRBV21-1, the J call TRBJ2-3; the table's D call, TRBD2, has no DNA check behind it. TRBV21-1 counts as a pseudogene. This CDR3 is built from 18 residues. The DNA for the CDR3 is TGTGCCAGCAGCAAAGAGAGAGCGGCGGGGACTAGCACAGATACGCAGTATTTT. Its protein is CASSKERAAGTSTDTQYF.

The chain is built from TRBV28 and TRBJ2-7; D might be TRBD1 (6 bases). The CDR3 loop spans 14 amino acids. CDR1 MDHEN and CDR2 SYDVKM come from the germline V gene. V lost 5 bases, J lost 4 bases, and 15 bases lay in between. CDR3 in amino acids: CASSLDRNFYEQYF. CDR3 in DNA: TGTGCCAGCAGTCTCGACAGGAATTTTTACGAGCAGTACTTC.

The chain carries TRBV20-1 and TRBJ1-1; perhaps TRBD1 as D (5 bases). In germline, CDR1 is DFQATT, CDR2 SNEGSKA (reference sequence). This CDR3 is built from 14 residues. V lost 6 bases and J 5 bases, leaving 19 bases between the germline ends. The CDR3 reads CSAPDDGARTEAFF. CDR3 in DNA: TGCAGTGCCCCGGACGACGGGGCTAGGACTGAAGCTTTCTTT.

This clonotype was picked up a small number of times. This chain uses TRBV29-1 with TRBJ2-7; perhaps D is TRBD1 or TRBD2 (5 bases each). This CDR3 region has 14 residues. The V and J ends lost 5 bases and 3 bases respectively, with 17 bases between them. CDR1 and CDR2 from the germline V gene are SQVTM and ANQGSEA. The CDR3 loop is CSVKGLGVLYEQYF. DNA for the CDR3: TGCAGCGTTAAGGGATTGGGGGTTCTCTACGAGCAGTACTTC.

This clonotype was counted between two and nine times. This chain uses TRBV6-5 with TRBJ1-1; D gene ambiguous. The CDR3 extends over 14 amino acids. In germline, CDR1 is MNHEY, CDR2 SVGAGI. V was pared by 5 bases and J by 1 base, with 11 bases between. Written as DNA, the CDR3 is TGTGCCAGCAGTAAGCCAGGCTGGAACACTGAAGCTTTCTTT. It is translated as CASSKPGWNTEAFF.

CDR3 nucleotide sequence: TGTGCCAGCAGCTCGACAGGGAAGGGCTCCTACGAGCAGTACTTC. As protein: CASSSTGKGSYEQYF. V is TRBV7-9 and J is TRBJ2-7; 7 bases are a match to TRBD1. The CDR3 runs 15 residues. Germline CDR1 is SEHNR and CDR2 is FQNEAQ (reference sequence). Trimming cost V 4 bases and J 0 bases; bases outside gene matches: 6. Variable domain in full (rest from reference TRBV7-9 and TRBJ2-7): DTGVSQNPRHKITKRGQNVTFRCDPISEHNRLYWYRQTLGQGPEFLTYFQNEAQLEKSRLLSDRFSAERPKGSFSTLEIQRTEQGDSAMYLCASSSTGKGSYEQYFGPGTRLTVT.

The rearrangement uses TRBV13 and TRBJ2-1, with D maybe TRBD2 (6 bases). This CDR3 has 17 amino acids. V dropped 3 bases and J dropped 3 bases, with 18 bases sitting between them. Germline CDR1 reads PRHDT; CDR2 reads FYEKMQ (reference sequence). The CDR3 is CASSFRAGSGDYNEQFF. The CDR3 nucleotides read TGTGCCAGCAGCTTCAGAGCAGGCTCGGGGGACTACAATGAGCAGTTCTTC.

This clonotype turned up a few times. The chain has TRBV6-6 and TRBJ2-5; tentatively, D is TRBD1 (6 bases). The CDR3 runs to 16 residues. Trimming cost V 0 bases and J 4 bases, with 15 bases left between them. Looked up from germline, CDR1 is MNHNY and CDR2 is SVGAGI (reference sequence). The CDR3 sequence: CASSYSMQGLGETQYF. Written as DNA, the CDR3 is TGTGCCAGCAGTTACTCGATGCAGGGGTTAGGAGAGACCCAGTACTTC.

There are a few counts of this clonotype. The V call is TRBV6-5, the J call TRBJ1-2, with a weak D call TRBD1 (6 bases). CDR1 MNHEY and CDR2 SVGAGI come from the germline V gene. V gave up 6 bases and J gave up 5 bases, with 10 bases separating them. CDR3 length: 12 amino acids. Written as DNA, the CDR3 is TGTGCCAGCAGGTCCACAGGGTATGGCTACACCTTC. Translated: CASRSTGYGYTF.

This chain joins TRBV29-1 and TRBJ2-2, with 7 bases fitting TRBD1. The CDR3 sequence is 15 residues long. In germline, CDR1 is SQVTM, CDR2 ANQGSEA. V was clipped by 6 bases and J by 4 bases; unmatched bases: 11. The DNA of the CDR3 is TGCAGCGTGGCCGCCCCGGGACAGCGCACCGGGGAGCTGTTTTTT. It yields the protein CSVAAPGQRTGELFF.

The rearrangement links TRBV20-1 to TRBJ1-1, with D possibly matching TRBD1 (5 bases). Germline V gene lookup returns CDR1 DFQATT and CDR2 SNEGSKA (reference sequence). Trimming removed 3 bases at V and 11 bases at J, with 16 bases between. The CDR3 consists of 12 residues. The CDR3 loop is CSARLGTLGAFF. In DNA form, the CDR3 reads TGCAGTGCTAGGTTAGGGACCCTGGGGGCTTTCTTT.

V gene TRBV28 combines with J gene TRBJ2-1; 13 nucleotides align to TRBD2. The trim removed 3 bases at V and 5 bases at J, leaving 10 bases unmatched. Germline assignment: CDR1 MDHEN and CDR2 SYDVKM. This CDR3 contains 18 residues. The CDR3, as DNA: TGTGCCAGCAGTTTTGCTTGGACTAGCGGGAGTGGCCACAATGAGCAGTTCTTC. Residues: CASSFAWTSGSGHNEQFF.

This clonotype was picked up a small number of times. The rearrangement joins TRBV4-1 to TRBJ2-1; a weak D match, TRBD2 (5 bases). CDR1 and CDR2 from the germline V gene are MGHRA and YSYEKL. V was trimmed by 4 bases and J by 5 bases, leaving 18 bases between them. The CDR3 is made up of 16 amino acids. The CDR3 protein is CASSPAGLHLNNEQFF. The CDR3 bases are TGCGCCAGCAGCCCGGCCGGACTCCACCTCAACAATGAGCAGTTCTTC.

This clonotype has just a few counts. V gene TRBV7-3 combines with J gene TRBJ2-1; 10 bases fit TRBD2. The CDR3 length is 17 residues. V trimming: 5 bases; J trimming: 2 bases; junction bases outside the gene matches: 9. Per the germline V gene, CDR1 is SGHTA and CDR2 is FQGTGA. DNA of the CDR3: TGTGCCAGCAGCCCCGGACTAGCGGAGGCTGCCTACAATGAGCAGTTCTTC. Translated, it gives CASSPGLAEAAYNEQFF.

This clonotype was seen at least ten times. J is TRBJ2-5 and V is TRBV24-1; 8 nucleotides line up with TRBD1. The V gene end was trimmed by 10 bases and the J gene end by 1 base; junction bases not matched to a gene: 10. CDR3 length equals 15 residues. Germline CDR1 reads KGHDR; CDR2 reads SFDVKD. The CDR3 DNA sequence: TGTGCCACGAACCCCGGGACAGGACCCCAAGAGACCCAGTACTTC. Its translation is CATNPGTGPQETQYF.

This clonotype was seen a few times. This chain connects TRBV15 to TRBJ2-5; no clear D. The V gene lost 3 bases and the J gene lost 1 base, with 9 bases spanning the gap. The CDR3 is 14 residues long. Looked up from germline, CDR1 is LNHNV and CDR2 is YYDKDF (reference sequence). CDR3 in DNA: TGTGCCACCAGCAGTTTCGATTTCCAAGAGACCCAGTACTTC. This codes for CATSSFDFQETQYF.

This clonotype was seen only a few times. The CDR3 sequence is CASSDSNKAFF. The CDR3, as DNA: TGTGCCAGCAGTGACAGTAACAAAGCTTTCTTT. The V call is TRBV2, the J call TRBJ1-1; D gene unclear. CDR1 is SNHLY and CDR2 is FYNNEI in the germline V gene. This CDR3 is 11 amino acids long. Trimming removed 3 bases at V and 9 bases at J, with 8 bases between.